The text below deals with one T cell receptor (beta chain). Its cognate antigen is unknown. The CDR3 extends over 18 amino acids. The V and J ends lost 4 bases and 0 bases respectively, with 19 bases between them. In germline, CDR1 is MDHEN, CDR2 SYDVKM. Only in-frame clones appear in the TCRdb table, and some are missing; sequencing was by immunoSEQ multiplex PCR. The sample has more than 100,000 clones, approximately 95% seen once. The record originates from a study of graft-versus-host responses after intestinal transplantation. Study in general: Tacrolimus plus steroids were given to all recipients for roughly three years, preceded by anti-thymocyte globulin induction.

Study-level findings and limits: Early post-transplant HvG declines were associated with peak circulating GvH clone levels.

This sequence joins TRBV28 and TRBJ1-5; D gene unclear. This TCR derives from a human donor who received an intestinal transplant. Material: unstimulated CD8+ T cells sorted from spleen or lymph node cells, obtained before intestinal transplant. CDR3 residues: CASSYPKIPTASNQPQHF. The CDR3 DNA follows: TGTGCCAGCAGTTACCCCAAAATTCCCACAGCTAGCAATCAGCCCCAGCATTTT.